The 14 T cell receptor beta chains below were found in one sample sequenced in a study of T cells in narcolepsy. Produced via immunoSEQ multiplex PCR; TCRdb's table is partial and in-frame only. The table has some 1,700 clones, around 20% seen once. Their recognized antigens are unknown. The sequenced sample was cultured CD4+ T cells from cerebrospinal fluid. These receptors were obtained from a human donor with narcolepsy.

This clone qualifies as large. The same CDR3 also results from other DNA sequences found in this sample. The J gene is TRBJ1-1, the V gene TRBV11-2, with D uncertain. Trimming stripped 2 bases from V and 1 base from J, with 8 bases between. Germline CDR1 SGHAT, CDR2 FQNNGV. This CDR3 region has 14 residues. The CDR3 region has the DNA TGTGCCAGCAGCTTATCCTGGGCGAACACTGAAGCTTTCTTT. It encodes CASSLSWANTEAFF.

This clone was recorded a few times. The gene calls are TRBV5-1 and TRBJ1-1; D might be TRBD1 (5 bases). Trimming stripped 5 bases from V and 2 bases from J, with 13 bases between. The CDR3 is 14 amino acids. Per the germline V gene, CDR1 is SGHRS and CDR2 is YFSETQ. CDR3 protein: CASRRDGDNTEAFF. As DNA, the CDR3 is TGCGCCAGCAGGCGGGACGGAGATAACACTGAAGCTTTCTTT.

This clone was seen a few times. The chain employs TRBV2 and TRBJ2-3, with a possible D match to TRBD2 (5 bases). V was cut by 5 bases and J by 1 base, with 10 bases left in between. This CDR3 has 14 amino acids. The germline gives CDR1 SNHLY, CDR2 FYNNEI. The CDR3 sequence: CASSYGRGTDTQYF. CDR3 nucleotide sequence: TGTGCCAGCAGTTACGGGCGGGGCACAGATACGCAGTATTTT.

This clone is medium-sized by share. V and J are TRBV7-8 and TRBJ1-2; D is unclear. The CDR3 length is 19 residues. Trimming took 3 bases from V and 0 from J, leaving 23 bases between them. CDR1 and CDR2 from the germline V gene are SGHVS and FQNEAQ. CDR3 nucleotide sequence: TGTGCCAGCAGCTTGTACCCCAGGAGGGTGGTTGAGGCTAACTATGGCTACACCTTC. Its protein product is CASSLYPRRVVEANYGYTF.

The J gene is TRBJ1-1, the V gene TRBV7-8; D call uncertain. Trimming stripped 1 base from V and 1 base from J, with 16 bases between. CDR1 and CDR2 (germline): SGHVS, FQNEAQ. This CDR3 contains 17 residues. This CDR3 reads CASSLVGDAARNTEAFF. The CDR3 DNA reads TGTGCCAGCAGCTTAGTAGGTGACGCGGCGCGGAACACTGAAGCTTTCTTT.

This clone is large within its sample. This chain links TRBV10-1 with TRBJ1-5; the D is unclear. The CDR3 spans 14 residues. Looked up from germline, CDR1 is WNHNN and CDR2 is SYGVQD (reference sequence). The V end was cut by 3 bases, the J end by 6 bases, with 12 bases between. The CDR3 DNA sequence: TGCGCCAGCAGTGATGGGCAGGTCGGTCAGCCCCAGCATTTT. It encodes CASSDGQVGQPQHF.

The CDR3 DNA reads TGTGCCAGCAGTGAAGCCGATGGCTACACCTTC. It yields the protein CASSEADGYTF. J is TRBJ1-2 and V is TRBV6-5; no clear D. Germline V gene lookup returns CDR1 MNHEY and CDR2 SVGAGI. CDR3 length: 11 residues. Trimming cost V 5 bases and J 6 bases, with 7 bases left between them.

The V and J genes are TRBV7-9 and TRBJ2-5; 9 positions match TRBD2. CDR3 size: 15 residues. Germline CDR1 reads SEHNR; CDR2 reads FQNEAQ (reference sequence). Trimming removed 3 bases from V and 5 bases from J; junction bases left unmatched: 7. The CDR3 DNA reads TGTGCCAGCAGCTTTCAAGCGGGGGGTAGGGAGACCCAGTACTTC. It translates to CASSFQAGGRETQYF. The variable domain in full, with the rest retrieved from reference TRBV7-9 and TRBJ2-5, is DTGVSQNPRHKITKRGQNVTFRCDPISEHNRLYWYRQTLGQGPEFLTYFQNEAQLEKSRLLSDRFSAERPKGSFSTLEIQRTEQGDSAMYLCASSFQAGGRETQYFGPGTRLLVL.

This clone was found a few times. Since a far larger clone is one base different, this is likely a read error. CDR3 DNA: TGTGCCAGCAGCTTAGGAGGGATTGGTTTCTTT. Translated: CASSLGGIGFF. This sequence joins TRBV7-2 and TRBJ1-1; D unclear. Trimming removed 1 base from V and 13 bases from J, with 10 bases in between. In germline, CDR1 is SGHTA, CDR2 FQGNSA. There are 11 residues in the CDR3.

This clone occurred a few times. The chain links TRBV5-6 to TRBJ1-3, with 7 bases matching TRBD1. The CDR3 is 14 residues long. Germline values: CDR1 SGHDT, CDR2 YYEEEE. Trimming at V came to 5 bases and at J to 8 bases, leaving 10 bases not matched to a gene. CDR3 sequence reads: CASRPGQEVYTIYF. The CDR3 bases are TGTGCCAGCAGGCCCGGACAGGAGGTTTACACCATATATTTT.

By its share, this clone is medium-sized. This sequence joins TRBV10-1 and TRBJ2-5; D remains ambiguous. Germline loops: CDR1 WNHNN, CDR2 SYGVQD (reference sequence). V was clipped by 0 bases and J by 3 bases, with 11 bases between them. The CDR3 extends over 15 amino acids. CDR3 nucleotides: TGCGCCAGCAGTGAGTCAGCCCCCTCGGAAGAGACCCAGTACTTC. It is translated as CASSESAPSEETQYF.

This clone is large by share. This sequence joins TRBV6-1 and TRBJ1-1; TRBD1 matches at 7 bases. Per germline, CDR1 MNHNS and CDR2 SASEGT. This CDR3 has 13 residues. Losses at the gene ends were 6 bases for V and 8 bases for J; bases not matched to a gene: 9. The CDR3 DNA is TGTGCCAGCAGAAGAATCGACAGGGACGAAGCTTTCTTT. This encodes CASRRIDRDEAFF.

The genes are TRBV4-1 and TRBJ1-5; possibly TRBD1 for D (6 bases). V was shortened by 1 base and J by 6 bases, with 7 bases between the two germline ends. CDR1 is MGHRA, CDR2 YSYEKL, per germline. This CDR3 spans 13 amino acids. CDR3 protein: CASSQGGGQPQHF. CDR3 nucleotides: TGCGCCAGCAGCCAAGGAGGGGGTCAGCCCCAGCATTTT.

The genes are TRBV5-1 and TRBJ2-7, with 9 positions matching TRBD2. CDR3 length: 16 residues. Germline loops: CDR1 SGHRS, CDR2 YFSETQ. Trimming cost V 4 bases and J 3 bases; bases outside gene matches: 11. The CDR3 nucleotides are TGCGCCAGCAGCCCCTCAGCGGGGGGCACTTACTACGAGCAGTACTTC. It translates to CASSPSAGGTYYEQYF.